This is a list of T cell receptor beta chains from one sample in a study of T-cell reconstitution after alpha-beta-depleted transplantation in children. TCRdb reprocessed the PCR reads with MiXCR, giving one entry per CDR3 protein. The data hold around 530,000 distinct CDR3 sequences, with over 25% observed a single time. Sequenced here: PBMCs from the stem cell graft donor, sampled from the stem cell graft. Receptors originate from a human donor who donated a stem cell graft to a child with aplastic anemia. CDR3s include the opening cysteine and the closing phenylalanine or tryptophan. A D gene is named only where the DNA matches it firmly. Expanded clones get a size class; other rows say once, few or many, or leave the size out.

abundance	d_gene	v_gene	j_gene	CDR3aa	CDR3nt
once	NA	TRBV7-2	TRBJ2-1	CASSTEVEQFF	TGTGCCAGCAGCACGGAGGTTGAGCAGTTCTTC
NA	TRBD1	TRBV19	TRBJ1-5	CASKDRGNQPQHF	TGTGCCAGTAAGGACAGGGGCAATCAGCCCCAGCATTTT
NA	TRBD2	TRBV30	TRBJ2-1	CAWRGLAVDNEQFF	TGTGCCTGGAGGGGGCTAGCGGTAGACAATGAGCAGTTCTTC
few	TRBD2	TRBV24-1	TRBJ2-1	CATSLGRTSRDEQFF	TGTGCCACCAGCTTGGGAAGGACTAGCAGAGATGAGCAGTTCTTC
NA	NA	TRBV15	TRBJ2-6	CATRISGANVLTF	TGTGCCACCCGCATATCCGGGGCCAACGTCCTGACTTTC
once	NA	TRBV30	TRBJ1-5	CAWSVRNQPQHF	TGTGCCTGGAGTGTGCGAAATCAGCCCCAGCATTTT
NA	TRBD1	TRBV7-9	TRBJ1-4	CASSLRQGTNEKLFF	TGTGCCAGCAGCTTACGACAGGGAACTAATGAAAAACTGTTTTTT
few	NA	TRBV24-1	TRBJ2-2	CATSDMAWGELFF	TGTGCCACCAGTGATATGGCGTGGGGGGAGCTGTTTTTT
NA	NA	TRBV20-1	TRBJ2-3	CSARSLLGSKGDTQYF	TGCAGTGCTCGCTCCCTACTCGGCTCAAAAGGGGATACGCAGTATTTT
NA	NA	TRBV12-3/TRBV12-4	TRBJ2-3	CASRGRTQSTDTQYF	TGTGCCAGCAGAGGACGGACGCAGAGCACAGATACGCAGTATTTT
NA	NA	TRBV25-1	TRBJ1-1	CASSESQGGNTEAFF	TGTGCCAGCAGTGAATCCCAAGGGGGAAACACTGAAGCTTTCTTT
NA	TRBD1	TRBV5-1	TRBJ2-7	CASSFSSGTGGYEQYF	TGCGCCAGCAGCTTTTCCTCCGGGACAGGGGGCTACGAGCAGTACTTC
few	NA	TRBV20-1	TRBJ1-2	CSTRGGNGYTF	TGCAGTACTAGGGGGGGCAATGGCTACACCTTC
few	TRBD2	TRBV9	TRBJ2-1	CASSVVAGEHNEQFF	TGTGCCAGCAGCGTAGTAGCGGGAGAGCACAATGAGCAGTTCTTC
few	NA	TRBV6-1	TRBJ1-4	CASSRLSTTNEKLFF	TGTGCCAGCAGCCGTCTGAGCACAACTAATGAAAAACTGTTTTTT
few	NA	TRBV5-5	TRBJ2-2	CASSLEPPGGELFF	TGTGCCAGCAGCTTGGAACCCCCAGGCGGGGAGCTGTTTTTT
NA	NA	TRBV20-1	TRBJ2-5	CSARGLRTPRGETQYF	TGCAGTGCTAGAGGACTACGGACGCCCCGAGGGGAGACCCAGTACTTC
NA	NA	TRBV12-3/TRBV12-4	TRBJ2-1	CASSWDQQKGNEQFF	TGTGCCAGCAGCTGGGACCAACAGAAGGGGAATGAGCAGTTCTTC
NA	TRBD1	TRBV20-1	TRBJ1-1	CSALLLGQVGTEAFF	TGCAGTGCTCTACTACTGGGACAGGTAGGGACTGAAGCTTTCTTT
NA	NA	TRBV6-2/TRBV6-3	TRBJ2-3	CASTGLSSHRADTQYF	TGTGCCAGCACGGGCCTGTCTAGTCATCGTGCAGATACGCAGTATTTT
NA	TRBD2	TRBV30	TRBJ2-1	CAWNVGAGHNEQFF	TGTGCCTGGAATGTAGGAGCGGGGCACAATGAGCAGTTCTTC
NA	NA	TRBV6-2/TRBV6-3	TRBJ1-5	CASRPTGNSNQPQHF	TGTGCCAGCAGACCGACAGGAAATAGCAATCAGCCCCAGCATTTT